Listed below are T cell receptor beta chains from one sample, sequenced in a study of lymphopenia after photon versus proton radiotherapy. Produced via immunoSEQ multiplex PCR; TCRdb's table is partial and in-frame only. The sample gives around 29,000 clones, around nine tenths of which show up once; 47% is in the top ten. The sequencing used peripheral blood, collected from a patient treated with proton-based radiotherapy. The receptors here all came from a woman aged 55-69 years with cholangiocarcinoma. Some clones in this sample may be carry-over from other donors' samples. CDR3s include the opening cysteine and the closing phenylalanine or tryptophan. A D gene is named only where the DNA matches it firmly. Clone size is not always given. Where it is, it says once, few, many or a class for expanded clones.

d_call,cdr3_length,j_call,v_call,clone_size,cdr3_nt,cdr3_aa
-,13,TRBJ1-1,TRBV15,-,TGTGCCACCAGCAGCGGGGAGGACACTGAAGCTTTCTTT,CATSSGEDTEAFF
TRBD1,14,TRBJ2-2,TRBV11-2,-,TGTGCCAGCAGACAGGGACAGCTCACCGGGGAGCTGTTTTTT,CASRQGQLTGELFF
TRBD2,15,TRBJ2-7,TRBV6-6,-,TGTGCCAGCACTGCCGGGACTAGCGGGGGATACGAGCAGTACTTC,CASTAGTSGGYEQYF
-,13,TRBJ2-5,TRBV11-1,-,TGTGCCAGCAGGGGCGGGGCTGAAGAGACCCAGTACTTC,CASRGGAEETQYF
-,17,TRBJ1-4,TRBV5-1,-,TGCGCCAGCAGCTTGGACAGTCGTGGAGTCATTAATGAAAAACTGTTTTTT,CASSLDSRGVINEKLFF
TRBD2,19,TRBJ2-5,TRBV7-9,-,TGTGCCAGCAGCTTTAGGTTAGAGCCGGGGACTAGCGGGTGGGAGACCCAGTACTTC,CASSFRLEPGTSGWETQYF
-,16,TRBJ2-1,TRBV21-1,-,TGTGCCAGCAGCAAAATGTGGCGCGGACACCACAATGAGCAGTTCTTC,CASSKMWRGHHNEQFF
-,15,TRBJ1-2,TRBV6-1,-,TGTGCCAGCAGTGCGGCGGGCATTCCGATCTATGGCTACACCTTC,CASSAAGIPIYGYTF
-,13,TRBJ1-1,TRBV6-5,-,TGTGCCAGCAGTTACCCAGACAGCGATGAAGCTTTCTTT,CASSYPDSDEAFF
TRBD2,17,TRBJ2-3,TRBV7-9,-,TGTGCCAGCAGTTTTTCACTAGCGGGGTCTAGCACAGATACGCAGTATTTT,CASSFSLAGSSTDTQYF
-,12,TRBJ2-5,TRBV12-5,-,TGTGCTAGTGGAATCAACGAGGAGACCCAGTACTTC,CASGINEETQYF
-,17,TRBJ1-4,TRBV18,once,TGTGCCAGCTCTCCCTCCGCGGGAACTGCAACTAATGAAAAACTGTTTTTT,CASSPSAGTATNEKLFF
-,13,TRBJ1-3,TRBV6-1,-,TGTGCCAGCAGTCCTGAAGCTGGAAACACCATATATTTT,CASSPEAGNTIYF
-,11,TRBJ2-5,TRBV20-1,-,TGCAGTGCAGGGGCTCTAGAGACCCAGTACTTC,CSAGALETQYF
-,16,TRBJ2-1,TRBV6-4,-,TGTGCCAGCAGTCCGAAAGGGTCAGCTTCTTACAATGAGCAGTTCTTC,CASSPKGSASYNEQFF
-,14,TRBJ1-4,TRBV5-1,-,TGCGCCAGCAGTTCCGGGACGGGAAGCGAAAAACTGTTTTTT,CASSSGTGSEKLFF
-,12,TRBJ1-1,TRBV2,few,TGTGCCAGCCGCACACTGGGCACTGAAGCTTTCTTT,CASRTLGTEAFF
TRBD2,14,TRBJ2-7,TRBV5-1,-,TGCGCCAGCAGCCAGACTAGCGGGGTAGTTGAGCAGTACTTC,CASSQTSGVVEQYF
-,14,TRBJ2-3,TRBV5-4,-,TGTGCCAGCAGCCTACCAGAGTTCACAGATACGCAGTATTTT,CASSLPEFTDTQYF
TRBD1,14,TRBJ1-1,TRBV7-3,few,TGTGCCAGCAGCAGAGACAGGGGCGGGACTGAAGCTTTCTTT,CASSRDRGGTEAFF
-,18,TRBJ1-5,TRBV7-3,-,TGTGCCAGCAGCTACCTACTAGGGACACCCCGGGGCAATCAGCCCCAGCATTTT,CASSYLLGTPRGNQPQHF
-,17,TRBJ2-1,TRBV18,-,TGTGCCAGCTCACCACCGATGGGAGCGGGACAGCGTAATGAGCAGTTCTTC,CASSPPMGAGQRNEQFF
-,13,TRBJ2-7,TRBV7-3,-,TGTGCCAGCAGCTACCAGCCCCGGAGCGAGCAGTACTTC,CASSYQPRSEQYF
TRBD2,16,TRBJ2-1,TRBV19,-,TGTGCCAGTAGTATAAGGAGCGGGGCCCTCTACAATGAGCAGTTCTTC,CASSIRSGALYNEQFF
TRBD1,13,TRBJ1-2,TRBV5-1,-,TGCGCCAGCAGCTTACAGGGGGACTATGGCTACACCTTC,CASSLQGDYGYTF
-,15,TRBJ2-3,TRBV6-5,-,TGTGCCAGCAGTTACCAACCAGGGGCCACAGATACGCAGTATTTT,CASSYQPGATDTQYF
TRBD2,16,TRBJ2-1,TRBV30,-,TGTGCCTGGAGTGAATTTCGGGGGGGCTCCTACAATGAGCAGTTCTTC,CAWSEFRGGSYNEQFF
-,14,TRBJ1-2,TRBV11-2,-,TGTGCCAGCAGCTTAGTGGGGTTTAGATATGGCTACACCTTC,CASSLVGFRYGYTF
-,13,TRBJ1-2,TRBV27,-,TGTGCCAGCAGTTTAACAGGGAATGAGGGCTACACCTTC,CASSLTGNEGYTF
-,16,TRBJ2-5,TRBV9,-,TGTGCCAGCAGCGTAAGGGGGTTAGGGAACCAAGAGACCCAGTACTTC,CASSVRGLGNQETQYF
-,14,TRBJ1-1,TRBV28,-,TGTGCCAGCATAGGAACAGGGTGGAACACTGAAGCTTTCTTT,CASIGTGWNTEAFF
-,14,TRBJ1-2,TRBV5-1,-,TGCGCCAGCAGCTTGGATCTCGAGGGATATGGCTACACCTTC,CASSLDLEGYGYTF
TRBD2,16,TRBJ2-2,TRBV2,-,TGTGCCAGCAGTGATCACAAAGCTAGCGGCACCGGGGAGCTGTTTTTT,CASSDHKASGTGELFF
-,13,TRBJ2-3,TRBV6-5,-,TGTGCCAGCAGTCCGGGGCGTTTGGATACGCAGTATTTT,CASSPGRLDTQYF
-,14,TRBJ1-5,TRBV7-9,-,TGTGCCAGCAGCGTCGAGGGGGTTTCGGAGGCCCAGCATTTT,CASSVEGVSEAQHF
TRBD1,15,TRBJ1-2,TRBV7-9,-,TGTGCCAGCAGCCGACAGGGGCCATTTAACTATGGCTACACCTTC,CASSRQGPFNYGYTF